This T cell receptor (beta chain) was identified during a study of blood T cell repertoires in COVID-19. V lost 6 bases to trimming and J lost 14 bases; unmatched junction nucleotides: 7. The CDR3 consists of 11 residues. TCRdb's copy holds only in-frame clones and misses some; the assay was immunoSEQ multiplex PCR. This table holds some 130,000 clones, about 72% found once. V gene TRBV12-3 or TRBV12-4 combines with J gene TRBJ2-3; TRBD1 matches 8 bases. The sequenced sample consisted of peripheral blood. The receptor's source is a man aged 55-75 years who had recovered from COVID-19. The CDR3: CASSDRGNTYF. In DNA form, the CDR3 reads TGTGCCAGCAGCGACAGGGGTAACACGTATTTT.